Sequencing of this TCR beta chain was carried out in a study of Graves' ophthalmopathy and Graves' hyperthyroidism. Remarks on this clonotype: Its antigen is unknown.

Scientists amplified the TCR beta CDR3 regions from RNA transcripts. HTBI-primed first-round RT-PCR preceded second-round multiplex PCR. TCRdb fed the multiplex PCR reads into MiXCR, producing one record per CDR3 protein. The table lists a few hundred thousand distinct CDR3 sequences, around 19% of them singletons. Disease in donors with ophthalmopathy had moderate-to-severe activity, CAS ≥3, NOSPECS ≥4 and under 3 months' duration. The evidence that diagnosis relied on was clinical symptoms, serum thyroxine, TRAb, thyroid ultrasound and orbital computed tomography. Whole-study results and caveats: Most thyroid-expanded clonotypes exceeding 0.001 frequency were also found in blood.

The sequenced sample consisted of peripheral blood. This clonotype was sampled from a woman aged 18-29 years with Graves' ophthalmopathy.

The DNA of the CDR3 is TGCGCCAGCAGCTCAAGTCCCACAGGGGGCGCCTATCAAGAGACCCAGTACTTC. It codes for CASSSSPTGGAYQETQYF. The chain recombines TRBV5-1 with TRBJ2-5; 9 bases fit TRBD1. J gave up 2 bases and V 3 bases, and 14 bases lay outside the gene matches. The germline gives CDR1 SGHRS, CDR2 YFSETQ. This CDR3 is 18 amino acids long.